This is a list of T cell receptor beta chains from one sample in a study of vaccination effects on CD4 cells after COVID-19. What these receptors recognize is not known. The protocol was immunoSEQ multiplex PCR, while the TCRdb copy is restricted to in-frame clones and leaves out a portion. The sample yields roughly 27,000 clones, 72% seen once. The starting material was CD4+ T cells from PBMCs cultured with SARS-CoV-2 spike peptides, obtained before COVID-19 vaccination. Every receptor here comes from a human donor who received a COVID-19 vaccine. The CDR3 runs from the conserved cysteine through the conserved F or W. A D gene is named only where the DNA matches it firmly. Only part of the rows carry a size: once, few, many, or a class if the clone is expanded.

D: NA; V: TRBV27; size: NA; J: TRBJ2-2; DNA: TGTGCCAGCAGACAAAAAGAGAACACCGGGGAGCTGTTTTTT; CDR3: CASRQKENTGELFF
D: TRBD2; V: TRBV29-1; size: NA; J: TRBJ2-2; DNA: TGCAGCGTAGAAGTTCTTGAAGGACTAGCGGGAGGGCCGGACACCGGGGAGCTGTTTTTT; CDR3: CSVEVLEGLAGGPDTGELFF
D: NA; V: TRBV5-6; size: NA; J: TRBJ2-7; DNA: TGTGCCAGCAGCGTGGACAGCGCCTACGAGCAGTACTTC; CDR3: CASSVDSAYEQYF
D: TRBD1; V: TRBV18; size: NA; J: TRBJ1-1; DNA: TGTGCCAGCTCACAATACAGGGGAAACACTGAAGCTTTCTTT; CDR3: CASSQYRGNTEAFF
D: NA; V: TRBV5-6; size: NA; J: TRBJ2-7; DNA: TGTGCCAGCAGCTTGGTCGATAGGGTGGACGAGCAGTACTTC; CDR3: CASSLVDRVDEQYF
D: NA; V: TRBV5-1; size: few; J: TRBJ1-6; DNA: TGCGCCAGCAGCTTGGGGTGGGGTGAGGTCGGTTCACCCCTCCACTTT; CDR3: CASSLGWGEVGSPLHF
D: NA; V: TRBV18; size: few; J: TRBJ1-1; DNA: TGTGCCAGCCGAGCCGGGACAATCACTGAAGCTTTCTTT; CDR3: CASRAGTITEAFF
D: NA; V: TRBV3-1/TRBV3-2; size: NA; J: TRBJ2-5; DNA: TGTGCCAGCAGCCAAGCCTCAGAGACCCAGTACTTC; CDR3: CASSQASETQYF
D: TRBD2; V: TRBV7-7; size: few; J: TRBJ2-1; DNA: TGTGCCAGCAGCCCTGCGGGGGGTAATGAGCAGTTCTTC; CDR3: CASSPAGGNEQFF
D: TRBD1; V: TRBV2; size: once; J: TRBJ1-5; DNA: TGTGCCAGCAGTGGTGGAGGACAGGGGAGTCAGCCCCAGCATTTT; CDR3: CASSGGGQGSQPQHF
D: TRBD2; V: TRBV6-5; size: NA; J: TRBJ2-7; DNA: TGTGCCAGCAGTTGGGTAGCGGGAGGGCCTGTAAAGCAGTACTTC; CDR3: CASSWVAGGPVKQYF
D: NA; V: TRBV3-1/TRBV3-2; size: NA; J: TRBJ1-2; DNA: TGTGCCAGCAGCCATGGGAGCTCCTATGGCTACACCTTC; CDR3: CASSHGSSYGYTF
D: NA; V: TRBV5-8; size: NA; J: TRBJ2-5; DNA: TGTGCCAGCAGCTTGTCGTCCTCCCAAGAGACCCAGTACTTC; CDR3: CASSLSSSQETQYF
D: TRBD2; V: TRBV19; size: few; J: TRBJ2-1; DNA: TGTGCCAGTAGGACGGGGGGGCTAGCGTTCGATGAGCAGTTCTTC; CDR3: CASRTGGLAFDEQFF
D: NA; V: TRBV7-9; size: NA; J: TRBJ1-4; DNA: TGTGCCAGCAGCCCCCGGACGGGTAGTGAAAAACTGTTTTTT; CDR3: CASSPRTGSEKLFF
D: NA; V: TRBV29-1; size: NA; J: TRBJ2-3; DNA: TGCAGCGTTGACGGCCCCAAAGGCACAGATACGCAGTATTTT; CDR3: CSVDGPKGTDTQYF
D: NA; V: TRBV24-1; size: NA; J: TRBJ2-2; DNA: TGTGCCGCCAGGGACTCGAACACCGGGGAGCTGTTTTTT; CDR3: CAARDSNTGELFF
D: TRBD2; V: TRBV3-1/TRBV3-2; size: NA; J: TRBJ2-7; DNA: TGTGCCAGCAGCCAACGTCTGCTAGCGGGCTACGAGCAGTACTTC; CDR3: CASSQRLLAGYEQYF
D: NA; V: TRBV24-1; size: NA; J: TRBJ2-1; DNA: TGTGCCACCAGTGACGGACCGGCTGAGCAGTTCTTC; CDR3: CATSDGPAEQFF
D: TRBD2; V: TRBV5-1; size: few; J: TRBJ2-3; DNA: TGCGCCAGCAGCTTGGCTCTCGGGGGGACAGATACGCAGTATTTT; CDR3: CASSLALGGTDTQYF
D: NA; V: TRBV3-1/TRBV3-2; size: NA; J: TRBJ2-3; DNA: TGTGCCAGCAGCCAAGTGGAAAGCACAGATACGCAGTATTTT; CDR3: CASSQVESTDTQYF
D: NA; V: TRBV14; size: few; J: TRBJ2-3; DNA: TGTGCCAGCAGCCTGCGCCCGCCAGATACGCAGTATTTT; CDR3: CASSLRPPDTQYF
D: TRBD1; V: TRBV2; size: NA; J: TRBJ2-5; DNA: TGTGCCAGCAAATCGACAGGGATGGAAGAGACCCAGTACTTC; CDR3: CASKSTGMEETQYF
D: TRBD2; V: TRBV5-4; size: NA; J: TRBJ2-3; DNA: TGTGCCAGCAGCCTTAGCGGGGAACGAGCGGGTACGCAGTATTTT; CDR3: CASSLSGERAGTQYF
D: TRBD1; V: TRBV2; size: NA; J: TRBJ1-5; DNA: TGTGCCAGCAGCCGGACAGGCTACAATCAGCCCCAGCATTTT; CDR3: CASSRTGYNQPQHF
D: TRBD2; V: TRBV5-4; size: few; J: TRBJ2-2; DNA: TGTGCCACCAGGGTCGGGGGGGCAGGCACCGGGGAGCTGTTTTTT; CDR3: CATRVGGAGTGELFF
D: TRBD2; V: TRBV19; size: NA; J: TRBJ2-3; DNA: TGTGCCAGAGGCCACCTAGCGGGGGCGACAGATACGCAGTATTTT; CDR3: CARGHLAGATDTQYF
D: NA; V: TRBV5-1; size: once; J: TRBJ1-1; DNA: TGCGCCAGCAGCTCCGAGGAGAACACTGAAGCTTTCTTT; CDR3: CASSSEENTEAFF
D: NA; V: TRBV25-1; size: NA; J: TRBJ2-7; DNA: TGTGCCAGCAGGGAACCTGCGGGCTACGAGCAGTACTTC; CDR3: CASREPAGYEQYF
D: NA; V: TRBV28; size: NA; J: TRBJ2-7; DNA: TGTGCCAGCAGTTTAACAGGTTACTCCTACGAGCAGTACTTC; CDR3: CASSLTGYSYEQYF
D: NA; V: TRBV2; size: NA; J: TRBJ1-2; DNA: TGTGCCAGCAATAAAAATCCCGGGGATGGCTACACCTTC; CDR3: CASNKNPGDGYTF
D: TRBD1; V: TRBV19; size: few; J: TRBJ2-5; DNA: TGTGCCAGTAGTATAGTCTTAATGGGACAGGAAGAGACCCAGTACTTC; CDR3: CASSIVLMGQEETQYF
D: NA; V: TRBV3-1/TRBV3-2; size: NA; J: TRBJ2-5; DNA: TGTGCCAGCAGCCAAGATCGGTTTTTCTCACAAGAGACCCAGTACTTC; CDR3: CASSQDRFFSQETQYF
D: TRBD2; V: TRBV24-1; size: NA; J: TRBJ2-5; DNA: TGTGCCACCAGTGATTTCGGTCCTAGCGGGGGGCGGGAGACCCAGTACTTC; CDR3: CATSDFGPSGGRETQYF
D: TRBD2; V: TRBV4-1; size: NA; J: TRBJ2-7; DNA: TGCGCCAGCAGCCAAGAATACCGAGGGACTGCCCTCCGTAGCGGGAGTGGCTACGAGCAGTACTTC; CDR3: CASSQEYRGTALRSGSGYEQYF
D: TRBD2; V: TRBV9; size: NA; J: TRBJ2-3; DNA: TGTGCCAGCAGCGTAGAAGCGGGGGGTAGAGATACGCAGTATTTT; CDR3: CASSVEAGGRDTQYF
D: NA; V: TRBV5-4; size: NA; J: TRBJ1-1; DNA: TGTGCCAGCAGCTTGCCGGCAATCGGGTCGGCTTTCTTT; CDR3: CASSLPAIGSAFF
D: TRBD1; V: TRBV13; size: NA; J: TRBJ2-7; DNA: TGTGCCAGCAGCAGGCGACAGGGATGGGGCGAGCAGTACTTC; CDR3: CASSRRQGWGEQYF
D: NA; V: TRBV10-1; size: NA; J: TRBJ1-3; DNA: TGCGCCAGCAGGCGGGGGATCTCTGGAAACACCATATATTTT; CDR3: CASRRGISGNTIYF
D: TRBD1; V: TRBV29-1; size: NA; J: TRBJ1-3; DNA: TGCAGCGCAGCGGACAGGAACGGAAACACCATATATTTT; CDR3: CSAADRNGNTIYF
D: TRBD2; V: TRBV5-1; size: NA; J: TRBJ2-1; DNA: TGCGCCAGCAGCTTGGTTGATATGAGCGGGAGTTACAATGAGCAGTTCTTC; CDR3: CASSLVDMSGSYNEQFF
D: TRBD2; V: TRBV10-3; size: NA; J: TRBJ2-7; DNA: TGTGCCACCGCACTAGCGGGGGCCTACGAGCAGTACTTC; CDR3: CATALAGAYEQYF
D: NA; V: TRBV5-1; size: NA; J: TRBJ2-4; DNA: TGCGCCAGCAGCTTGGCCACTCTCGGCGGGGAACCTATTTCCAAAAACATTCAGTACTTC; CDR3: CASSLATLGGEPISKNIQYF
D: TRBD1; V: TRBV5-8; size: NA; J: TRBJ2-3; DNA: TGTGCCAGCAGCTTGTTGGGACAGGAGGCAGATACGCAGTATTTT; CDR3: CASSLLGQEADTQYF
D: NA; V: TRBV18; size: few; J: TRBJ1-4; DNA: TGTGCCAGCTCACCTTTCCGGGATTCCGGTGAAAAACTGTTTTTT; CDR3: CASSPFRDSGEKLFF
D: NA; V: TRBV6-1; size: NA; J: TRBJ2-1; DNA: TGTGCCAGCAGTGAGGGGGGAACCTACAATGAGCAGTTCTTC; CDR3: CASSEGGTYNEQFF
D: NA; V: TRBV18; size: once; J: TRBJ2-1; DNA: TGTGCCAGCTCACCAAATTACAATGAGCAGTTCTTC; CDR3: CASSPNYNEQFF
D: NA; V: TRBV10-3; size: NA; J: TRBJ2-3; DNA: TGTGCCATCAGTGCCTCTAGCACAGATACGCAGTATTTT; CDR3: CAISASSTDTQYF
D: TRBD2; V: TRBV9; size: NA; J: TRBJ2-1; DNA: TGTGCCAGCAGCTTAGGGACTAGCGGGAGAAGGCGTGGAAATGAGCAGTTCTTC; CDR3: CASSLGTSGRRRGNEQFF
D: TRBD1; V: TRBV10-3; size: NA; J: TRBJ2-2; DNA: TGTGCCATCAGTGCCGGACAGGGGGGTACCGGGGAGCTGTTTTTT; CDR3: CAISAGQGGTGELFF
D: NA; V: TRBV5-4; size: few; J: TRBJ1-2; DNA: TGTGCCAGCAGCTTGGACGGACACTATGGCTACACCTTC; CDR3: CASSLDGHYGYTF
D: NA; V: TRBV6-1; size: NA; J: TRBJ1-6; DNA: TGTGCCAGCAGTGATAGTGCGGGGTTGATTTCACCCCTCCACTTT; CDR3: CASSDSAGLISPLHF